This is a list of T cell receptor beta chains from one sample in a study of early stage breast cancer tumors. The data were produced by immunoSEQ multiplex PCR, yet TCRdb's version contains in-frame clones alone and is incomplete. The sample carries more than 55,000 clones, 65% to 85% recorded once. Sequences were obtained from blood. These receptors all stem from a person in their 40s with breast cancer. Each CDR3 is given with its conserved first and last residue. Fields, in order: J gene, V gene, clone size, CDR3 protein. Part of the rows lack a size; the others show once, few, many or a class for expanded clones.

TRBJ2-7,TRBV29-1,.,CSVLGGSYEQYF
TRBJ2-5,TRBV12-5,.,CASGLTSSPQETQYF
TRBJ1-3,TRBV30,.,CAWSSAGRNTIYF
TRBJ2-5,TRBV5-1,.,CASSVQETQYF
TRBJ1-5,TRBV30,few,CAWSRPVRGQPQHF
TRBJ2-3,TRBV7-3,.,CASSLRRTSDSTDTQYF
TRBJ2-2,TRBV7-6,once,CASSLPSQGRTGAGELFF
TRBJ2-7,TRBV7-9,.,CASSQDGTSGSYEQYF
TRBJ1-4,TRBV7-6,.,CASSLRIATNEKLFF
TRBJ2-7,TRBV28,.,CASSSGLAGGLSYEQYF
TRBJ2-4,TRBV6-1,once,CASSDPHSGIAKNIQYF
TRBJ2-1,TRBV29-1,.,CSAVGYSYNEQFF
TRBJ2-1,TRBV7-9,.,CASSSGTSGGYNEQFF
TRBJ2-6,TRBV18,.,CASSPGVGANVLTF
TRBJ1-5,TRBV28,.,CASRGSIQPQHF
TRBJ2-6,TRBV11-2,few,CASSLGGRPGANVLTF
TRBJ2-7,TRBV27,.,CASGLVGEHTGPHYEQYF
TRBJ2-7,TRBV4-1,few,CASSQVDLVSWKEQYF
TRBJ1-4,TRBV7-9,.,CASSLGLLGEKLFF
TRBJ2-3,TRBV4-1,.,CASSQGLVVSTDTQYF
TRBJ2-1,TRBV30,once,CAWSAGYNEQFF
TRBJ2-1,TRBV25-1,.,CASSESQGLKDEQFF
TRBJ2-1,TRBV2,.,CATYYREEQFF
TRBJ2-6,TRBV7-9,.,CASSPLGQGSGANVLTF
TRBJ2-2,TRBV2,.,CASSVRPPPSGELFF
TRBJ1-1,TRBV11-2,.,CASSLIRPEAFF
TRBJ1-1,TRBV19,once,CASSPRDRAVTEAFF
TRBJ2-7,TRBV11-2,.,CASSLSDGGYEQYF
TRBJ1-5,TRBV6-1,.,CASSDLSGAEQPQHF
TRBJ1-5,TRBV4-1,.,CASSQEVPVGNQPQHF
TRBJ2-6,TRBV7-8,.,CASNSWGTGANVLTF
TRBJ2-3,TRBV19,.,CASSEQELSTDTQYF
TRBJ1-1,TRBV19,.,CASSKGAQGRVNTEAFF
TRBJ1-1,TRBV7-3,.,CASSLQNRGGNTEAFF
TRBJ2-7,TRBV14,.,CASSQSTWDYEQYF
TRBJ2-3,TRBV5-6,.,CASSLSGGRSSDTQYF
TRBJ2-1,TRBV5-4,.,CASSLVTGGENEQFF
TRBJ2-3,TRBV9,.,CASTPSGGTDTQYF
TRBJ2-7,TRBV7-6,.,CASSSTSGRSYEQYF
TRBJ1-1,TRBV19,once,CASSAQGDTEAFF
TRBJ2-7,TRBV7-3,.,CASEGYEQYF
TRBJ1-3,TRBV7-7,once,CASSLALTGGNTIYF
TRBJ1-1,TRBV6-6,once,CASSPRDRKNTEAFF
TRBJ2-2,TRBV27,.,CASSFDSGRADTGELFF
TRBJ2-1,TRBV7-3,.,CASSFGQGTYNEQFF
TRBJ1-5,TRBV28,.,CASSVVGRGSNQPQHF
TRBJ2-1,TRBV6-6,.,CASSPNQGLEYGEQFF
TRBJ1-1,TRBV11-2,.,CASSRSGFEAFF
TRBJ1-1,TRBV10-3,.,CAIQGEVDTEAFF
TRBJ2-1,TRBV7-9,.,CASSLAWGNEQFF
TRBJ1-5,TRBV29-1,.,CSVGPGGPNQPQHF
TRBJ1-4,TRBV11-2,.,CASSPFQAPNEKLFF
TRBJ2-2,TRBV5-1,once,CASSTGQRNTGELFF